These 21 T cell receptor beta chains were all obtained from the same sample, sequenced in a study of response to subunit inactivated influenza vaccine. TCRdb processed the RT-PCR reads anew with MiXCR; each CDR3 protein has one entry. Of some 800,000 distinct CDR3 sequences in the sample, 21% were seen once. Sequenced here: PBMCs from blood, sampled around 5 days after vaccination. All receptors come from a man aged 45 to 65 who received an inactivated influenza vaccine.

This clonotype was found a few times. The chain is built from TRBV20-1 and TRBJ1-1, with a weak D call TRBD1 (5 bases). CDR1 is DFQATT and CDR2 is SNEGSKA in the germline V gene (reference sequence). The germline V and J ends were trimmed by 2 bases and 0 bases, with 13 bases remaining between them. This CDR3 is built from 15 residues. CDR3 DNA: TGCAGTGCTAGACCTTCAGGGACGGTGAACACTGAAGCTTTCTTT. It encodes CSARPSGTVNTEAFF.

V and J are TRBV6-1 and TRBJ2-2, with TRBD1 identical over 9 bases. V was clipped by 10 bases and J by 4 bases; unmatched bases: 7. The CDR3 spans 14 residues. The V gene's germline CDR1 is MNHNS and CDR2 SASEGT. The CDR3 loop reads CAIRGTGPTGELFF. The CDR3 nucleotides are TGTGCCATCCGCGGGACAGGGCCCACCGGGGAGCTGTTTTTT.

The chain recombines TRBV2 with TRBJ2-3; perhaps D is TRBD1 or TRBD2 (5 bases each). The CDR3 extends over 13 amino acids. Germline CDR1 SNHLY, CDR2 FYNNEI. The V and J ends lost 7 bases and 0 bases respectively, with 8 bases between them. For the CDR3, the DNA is TGTGCCAGCACGGGGCCTAGCACAGATACGCAGTATTTT. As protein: CASTGPSTDTQYF.

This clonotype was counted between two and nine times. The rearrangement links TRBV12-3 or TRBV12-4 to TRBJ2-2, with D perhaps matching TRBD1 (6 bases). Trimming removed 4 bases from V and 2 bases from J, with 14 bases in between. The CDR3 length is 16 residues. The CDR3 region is CASSSLRGANTGELFF. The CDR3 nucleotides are TGTGCCAGCAGTTCCCTCAGGGGCGCAAACACCGGGGAGCTGTTTTTT.

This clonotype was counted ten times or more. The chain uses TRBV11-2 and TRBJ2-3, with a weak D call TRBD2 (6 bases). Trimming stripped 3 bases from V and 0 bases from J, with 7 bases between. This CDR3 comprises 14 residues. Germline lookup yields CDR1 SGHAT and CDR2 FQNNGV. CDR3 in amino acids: CASSLDYSTDTQYF. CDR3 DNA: TGTGCCAGCAGCTTGGACTACAGCACAGATACGCAGTATTTT. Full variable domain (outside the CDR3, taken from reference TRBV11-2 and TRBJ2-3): EAGVAQSPRYKIIEKRQSVAFWCNPISGHATLYWYQQILGQGPKLLIQFQNNGVVDDSQLPKDRFSAERLKGVDSTLKIQPAKLEDSAVYLCASSLDYSTDTQYFGPGTRLTVL.

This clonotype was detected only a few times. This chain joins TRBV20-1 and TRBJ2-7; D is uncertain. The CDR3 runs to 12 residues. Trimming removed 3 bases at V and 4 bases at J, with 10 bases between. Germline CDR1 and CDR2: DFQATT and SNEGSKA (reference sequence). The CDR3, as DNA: TGCAGTGCTAGGTCGAGTGAATACGAGCAGTACTTC. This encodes CSARSSEYEQYF.

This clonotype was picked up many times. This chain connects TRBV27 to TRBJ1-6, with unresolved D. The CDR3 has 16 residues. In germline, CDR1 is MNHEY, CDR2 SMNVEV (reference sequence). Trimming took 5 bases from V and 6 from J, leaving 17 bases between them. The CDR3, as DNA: TGTGCCAGCAGTCCACCCCCACAGCGAACTAATTCACCCCTCCACTTT. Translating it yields CASSPPPQRTNSPLHF.

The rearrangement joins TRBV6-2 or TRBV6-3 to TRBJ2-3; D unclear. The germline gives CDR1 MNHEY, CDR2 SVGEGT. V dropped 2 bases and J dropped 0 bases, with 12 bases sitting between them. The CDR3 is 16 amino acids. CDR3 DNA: TGTGCCAGCAGTTACCAGGCTTCTCGTAGCACAGATACGCAGTATTTT. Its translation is CASSYQASRSTDTQYF.

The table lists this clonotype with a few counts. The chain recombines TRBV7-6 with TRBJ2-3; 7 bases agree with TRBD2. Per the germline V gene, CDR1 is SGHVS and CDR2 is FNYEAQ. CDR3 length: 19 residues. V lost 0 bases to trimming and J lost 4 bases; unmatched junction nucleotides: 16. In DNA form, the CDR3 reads TGTGCCAGCAGCTTAGCCTTGCCCCACCTGACTAGCAGGGCAGATACGCAGTATTTT. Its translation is CASSLALPHLTSRADTQYF.

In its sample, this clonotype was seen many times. CDR3 nucleotides: TGCGCCAGCAGCCACGGGGACAGGAACACCTACGAGCAGTACTTC. Residues: CASSHGDRNTYEQYF. The rearrangement uses TRBV5-1 and TRBJ2-7, with 8 nucleotides matching TRBD1. The CDR3 has 15 amino acids. Per the germline V gene, CDR1 is SGHRS and CDR2 is YFSETQ. With 4 bases clipped from V and 2 bases from J, the junction kept 8 bases outside the gene matches.

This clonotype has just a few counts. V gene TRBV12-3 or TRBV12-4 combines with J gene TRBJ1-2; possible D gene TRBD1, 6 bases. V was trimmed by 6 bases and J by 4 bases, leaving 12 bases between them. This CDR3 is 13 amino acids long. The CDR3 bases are TGTGCCAGCAGCACAGGGCGAAGCTATGGCTACACCTTC. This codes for CASSTGRSYGYTF.

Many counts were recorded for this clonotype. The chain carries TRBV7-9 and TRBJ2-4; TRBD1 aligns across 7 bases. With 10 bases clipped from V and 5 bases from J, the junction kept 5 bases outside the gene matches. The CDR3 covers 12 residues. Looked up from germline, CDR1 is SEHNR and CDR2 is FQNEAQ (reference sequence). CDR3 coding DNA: TGTGCCACACAGGGGCTCCAAAACATTCAGTACTTC. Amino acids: CATQGLQNIQYF.

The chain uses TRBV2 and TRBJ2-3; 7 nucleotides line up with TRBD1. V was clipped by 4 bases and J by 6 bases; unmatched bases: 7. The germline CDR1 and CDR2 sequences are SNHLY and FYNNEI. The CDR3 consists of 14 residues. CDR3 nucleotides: TGTGCCAGCAGTGGGACAGGCAAGGGGGATACGCAGTATTTT. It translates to CASSGTGKGDTQYF.

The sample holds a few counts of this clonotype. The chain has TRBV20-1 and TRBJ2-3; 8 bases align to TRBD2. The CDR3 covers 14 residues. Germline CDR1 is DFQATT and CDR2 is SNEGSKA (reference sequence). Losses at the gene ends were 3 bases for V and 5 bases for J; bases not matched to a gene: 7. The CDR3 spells CSASPAGGRDTQYF. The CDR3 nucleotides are TGCAGTGCTAGCCCTGCGGGGGGCCGAGATACGCAGTATTTT.

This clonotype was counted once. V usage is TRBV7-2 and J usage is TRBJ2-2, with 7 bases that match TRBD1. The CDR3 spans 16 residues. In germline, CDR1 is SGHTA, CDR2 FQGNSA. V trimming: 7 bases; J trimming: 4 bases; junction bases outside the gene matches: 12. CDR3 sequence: CASTPSGRGSTGELFF. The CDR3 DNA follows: TGTGCCAGCACCCCGTCTGGCAGGGGGTCCACCGGGGAGCTGTTTTTT.

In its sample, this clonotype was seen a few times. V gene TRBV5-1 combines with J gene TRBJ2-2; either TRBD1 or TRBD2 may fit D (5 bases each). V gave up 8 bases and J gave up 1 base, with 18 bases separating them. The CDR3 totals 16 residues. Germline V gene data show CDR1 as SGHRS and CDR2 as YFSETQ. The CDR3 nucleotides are TGCGCCAGTACCCGGGACGGAGGATTGAACACCGGGGAGCTGTTTTTT. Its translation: CASTRDGGLNTGELFF.

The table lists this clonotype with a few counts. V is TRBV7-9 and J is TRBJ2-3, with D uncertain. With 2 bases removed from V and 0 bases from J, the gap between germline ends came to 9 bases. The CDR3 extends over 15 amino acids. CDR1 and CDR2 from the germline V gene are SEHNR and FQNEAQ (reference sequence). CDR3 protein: CASSLRSLSTDTQYF. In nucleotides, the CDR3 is TGTGCCAGCAGCTTAAGGAGCCTTAGCACAGATACGCAGTATTTT. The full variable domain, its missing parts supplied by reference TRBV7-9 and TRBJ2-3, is DTGVSQNPRHKITKRGQNVTFRCDPISEHNRLYWYRQTLGQGPEFLTYFQNEAQLEKSRLLSDRFSAERPKGSFSTLEIQRTEQGDSAMYLCASSLRSLSTDTQYFGPGTRLTVL.

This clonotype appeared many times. The CDR3 is CASSFTGTFYEQYF. The CDR3 nucleotides read TGTGCCAGCAGTTTTACAGGAACCTTCTACGAGCAGTACTTC. The genes are TRBV28 and TRBJ2-7; possible D gene TRBD1, 5 bases. The CDR3 is made up of 14 amino acids. V lost 3 bases to trimming and J lost 3 bases, with 12 bases between them. Germline CDR1 reads MDHEN; CDR2 reads SYDVKM.

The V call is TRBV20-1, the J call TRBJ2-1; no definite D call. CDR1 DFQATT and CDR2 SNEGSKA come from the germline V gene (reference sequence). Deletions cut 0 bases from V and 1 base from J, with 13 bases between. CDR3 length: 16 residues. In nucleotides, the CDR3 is TGCAGTGCTAGAGAGAGCCTTACCAGATCCTACAATGAGCAGTTCTTC. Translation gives CSARESLTRSYNEQFF.

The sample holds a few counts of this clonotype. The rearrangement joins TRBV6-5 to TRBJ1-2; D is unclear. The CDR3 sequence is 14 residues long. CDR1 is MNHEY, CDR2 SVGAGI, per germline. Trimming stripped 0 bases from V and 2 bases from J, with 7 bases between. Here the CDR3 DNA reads TGTGCCAGCAGTTACTCGAGGGCCAACTATGGCTACACCTTC. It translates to CASSYSRANYGYTF.

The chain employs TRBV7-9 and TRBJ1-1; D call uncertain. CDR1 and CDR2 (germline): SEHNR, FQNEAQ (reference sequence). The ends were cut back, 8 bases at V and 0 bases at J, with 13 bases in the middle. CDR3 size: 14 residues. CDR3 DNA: TGTGCCAGCGGGAAAATTACAGTGAACACTGAAGCTTTCTTT. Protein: CASGKITVNTEAFF.